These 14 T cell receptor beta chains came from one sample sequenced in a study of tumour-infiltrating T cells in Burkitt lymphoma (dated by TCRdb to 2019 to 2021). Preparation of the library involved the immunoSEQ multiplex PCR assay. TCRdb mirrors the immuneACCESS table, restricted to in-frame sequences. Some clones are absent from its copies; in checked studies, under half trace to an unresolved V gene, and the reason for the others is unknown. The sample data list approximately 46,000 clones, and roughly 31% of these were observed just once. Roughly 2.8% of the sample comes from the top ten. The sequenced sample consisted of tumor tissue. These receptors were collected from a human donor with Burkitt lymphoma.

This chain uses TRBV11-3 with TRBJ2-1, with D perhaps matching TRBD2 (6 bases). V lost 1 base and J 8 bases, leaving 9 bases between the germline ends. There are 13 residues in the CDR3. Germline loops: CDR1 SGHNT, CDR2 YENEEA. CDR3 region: CASSLGWEDEQFF. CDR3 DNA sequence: TGTGCCAGCAGCTTAGGTTGGGAGGATGAGCAGTTCTTC.

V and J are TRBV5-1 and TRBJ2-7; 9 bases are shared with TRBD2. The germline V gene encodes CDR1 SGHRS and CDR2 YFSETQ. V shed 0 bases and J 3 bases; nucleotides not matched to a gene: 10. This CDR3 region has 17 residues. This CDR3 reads CASSLGVVAGGIYEQYF. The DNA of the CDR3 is TGCGCCAGCAGCTTGGGGGTGGTGGCGGGGGGGATCTACGAGCAGTACTTC. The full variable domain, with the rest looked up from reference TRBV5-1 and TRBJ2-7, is KAGVTQTPRYLIKTRGQQVTLSCSPISGHRSVSWYQQTPGQGLQFLFEYFSETQRNKGNFPGRFSGRQFSNSRSEMNVSTLELGDSALYLCASSLGVVAGGIYEQYFGPGTRLTVT.

In DNA form, the CDR3 reads TGTGCCAGCAGCCTTCGATCAGGGACAGGGTTGTTAGAAGCTTTCTTT. Translating it yields CASSLRSGTGLLEAFF. This chain joins TRBV14 and TRBJ1-1, with 9 bases identical to TRBD1. CDR3 length: 16 amino acids. Germline V gives CDR1 SGHDN, CDR2 FVKESK. Trimming cost V 4 bases and J 8 bases; bases outside gene matches: 14.

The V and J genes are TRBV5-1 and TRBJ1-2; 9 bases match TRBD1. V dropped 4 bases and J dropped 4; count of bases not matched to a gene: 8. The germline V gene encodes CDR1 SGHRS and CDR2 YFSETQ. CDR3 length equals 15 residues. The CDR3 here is CASSDRQGVGYGYTF. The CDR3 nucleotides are TGCGCCAGCAGCGACCGACAGGGGGTAGGCTATGGCTACACCTTC. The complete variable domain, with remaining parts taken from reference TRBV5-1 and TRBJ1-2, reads KAGVTQTPRYLIKTRGQQVTLSCSPISGHRSVSWYQQTPGQGLQFLFEYFSETQRNKGNFPGRFSGRQFSNSRSEMNVSTLELGDSALYLCASSDRQGVGYGYTFGSGTRLTVV.

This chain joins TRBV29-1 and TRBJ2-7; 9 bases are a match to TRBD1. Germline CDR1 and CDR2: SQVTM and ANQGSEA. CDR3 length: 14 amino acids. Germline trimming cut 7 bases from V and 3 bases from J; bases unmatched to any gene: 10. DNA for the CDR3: TGCAGCGCTAGCGGAGGACAGGGGCTCTACGAGCAGTACTTC. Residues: CSASGGQGLYEQYF.

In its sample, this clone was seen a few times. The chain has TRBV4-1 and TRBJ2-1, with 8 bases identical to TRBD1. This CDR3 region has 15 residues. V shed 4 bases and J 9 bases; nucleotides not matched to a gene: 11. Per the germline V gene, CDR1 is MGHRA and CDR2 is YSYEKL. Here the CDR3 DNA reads TGCGCCAGCAGCCCCGGGACAGGTGCGTTAGGTGAGCAGTTCTTC. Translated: CASSPGTGALGEQFF.

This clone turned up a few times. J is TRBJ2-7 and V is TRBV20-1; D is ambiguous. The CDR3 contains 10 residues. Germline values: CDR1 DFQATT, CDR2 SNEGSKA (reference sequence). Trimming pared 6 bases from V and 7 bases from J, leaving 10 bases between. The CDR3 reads CSASVPEQYF. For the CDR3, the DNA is TGCAGTGCGTCCGTTCCGGAGCAGTACTTC.

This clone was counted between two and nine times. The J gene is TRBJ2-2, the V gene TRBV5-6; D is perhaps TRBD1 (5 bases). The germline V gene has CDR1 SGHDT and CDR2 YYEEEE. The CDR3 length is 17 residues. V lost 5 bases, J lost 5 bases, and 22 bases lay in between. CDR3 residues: CASSSLGRRRRTGELFF. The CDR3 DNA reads TGTGCCAGCAGTTCCTTGGGGCGCAGGCGGCGGACCGGGGAGCTGTTTTTT.

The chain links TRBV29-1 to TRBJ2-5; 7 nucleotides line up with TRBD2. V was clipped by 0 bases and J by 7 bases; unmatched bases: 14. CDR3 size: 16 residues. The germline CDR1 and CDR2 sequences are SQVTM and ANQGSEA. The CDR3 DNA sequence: TGCAGCGTTGAAGATCACGGTGGTGGGCGGGGGACGACCCAGTACTTC. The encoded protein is CSVEDHGGGRGTTQYF.

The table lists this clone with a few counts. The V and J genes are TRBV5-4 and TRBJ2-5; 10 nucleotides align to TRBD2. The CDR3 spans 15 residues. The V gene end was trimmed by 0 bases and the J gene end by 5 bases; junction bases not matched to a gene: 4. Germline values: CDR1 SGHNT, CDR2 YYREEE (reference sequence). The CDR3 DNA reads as TGTGCCAGCAGCTTGGATCCAGCGGGGGGGGAGACCCAGTACTTC. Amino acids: CASSLDPAGGETQYF. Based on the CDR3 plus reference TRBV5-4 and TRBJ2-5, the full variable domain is ETGVTQSPTHLIKTRGQQVTLRCSSQSGHNTVSWYQQALGQGPQFIFQYYREEENGRGNFPPRFSGLQFPNYSSELNVNALELDDSALYLCASSLDPAGGETQYFGPGTRLLVL.

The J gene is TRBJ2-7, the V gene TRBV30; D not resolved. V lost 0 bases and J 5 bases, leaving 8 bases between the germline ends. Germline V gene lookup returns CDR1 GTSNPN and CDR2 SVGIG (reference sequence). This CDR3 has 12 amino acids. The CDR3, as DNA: TGTGCCTGGAGTGTACCGTGGGACGAGCAGTACTTC. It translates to CAWSVPWDEQYF.

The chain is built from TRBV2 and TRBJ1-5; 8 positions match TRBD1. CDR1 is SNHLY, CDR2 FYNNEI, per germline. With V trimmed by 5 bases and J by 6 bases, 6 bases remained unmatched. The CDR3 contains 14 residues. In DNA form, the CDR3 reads TGTGCCAGCAGTACCCAGGGGGCGGGTCAGCCCCAGCATTTT. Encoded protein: CASSTQGAGQPQHF.

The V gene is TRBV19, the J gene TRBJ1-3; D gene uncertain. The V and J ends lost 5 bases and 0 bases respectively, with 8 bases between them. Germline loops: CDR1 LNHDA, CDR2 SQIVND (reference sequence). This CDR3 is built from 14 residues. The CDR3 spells CASSVQPSGNTIYF. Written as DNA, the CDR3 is TGTGCCAGTAGTGTTCAGCCCTCTGGAAACACCATATATTTT.

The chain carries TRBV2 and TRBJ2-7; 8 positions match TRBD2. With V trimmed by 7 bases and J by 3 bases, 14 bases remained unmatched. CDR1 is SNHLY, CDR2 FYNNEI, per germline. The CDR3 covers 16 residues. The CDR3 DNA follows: TGTGCCAGCACCGTAGCGGGGAACTTCTTCGGCTACGAGCAGTACTTC. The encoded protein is CASTVAGNFFGYEQYF.